This T cell receptor beta chain was observed in a study of shared clonotypes between healthy human individuals. Turning to this clone: The sample has other DNA sequences that encode this CDR3 too.

Loaded into unsorted PBMC replicate PCRs was approximately 300 ng DNA, tens of thousands of T cell genomes. Authors' data handling: Without quality scores, immunoSEQ junctional reads could not be filtered like full-length reads. TCRdb's table, derived via immunoSEQ multiplex PCR, lists solely in-frame clones and lacks some. That table furnishes V, J and clone size, whereas the DNA furnished D and trimming. The data show about 480,000 clones, roughly 85% seen once. V was clipped by 5 bases and J by 0 bases, with 11 bases between them. The CDR3 has 15 amino acids. The germline gives CDR1 MDHEN, CDR2 SYDVKM.

This chain joins TRBV28 and TRBJ1-5; D unresolved. This receptor was taken from a woman between 40 and 50 years old in good health. Some clones in this sample may be carry-over from other donors' samples. The sequenced sample consisted of PBMCs. CDR3 in amino acids: CASSLRTGSNQPQHF. The CDR3 nucleotides are TGTGCCAGCAGTCTCCGGACGGGTAGCAATCAGCCCCAGCATTTT.